Sequencing of this TCR beta chain was carried out in a study of cytomegalovirus exposure and HLA in healthy donors. Overall study: An earlier analysis identified 110 million or so unique TCR beta sequences in 150 million to 200 million T cells. Overall study findings and caveats: Some TCR beta chains (roughly 150 of them) were listed as cytomegalovirus-associated. By a later analysis, the bulk of CMV-associated TCR beta chains appeared HLA-restricted. One variant, a missense change in DCLRE1C, was linked in a later analysis to TCR beta V- and J-gene trimming.

The germline gives CDR1 GTSNPN, CDR2 SVGIG (reference sequence). The junction had 7 bases not matched to a gene; V was cut back by 2 bases and J by 14 bases. This CDR3 is 12 amino acids long. Remarks on this clone: Its antigen is unidentified.

PCR primers comprised 60 Vbeta and 13 Jbeta primers. Clones were sequenced by immunoSEQ multiplex PCR, and TCRdb holds only the in-frame ones, with some missing. The table shows fewer than 200,000 clones, with 75% to 80% occurring only once. The V gene is TRBV30, the J gene TRBJ2-1; 9 nucleotides agree with TRBD1. This TCR was sampled from a female donor in good health and CMV-seronegative. Sequencing was carried out using PBMCs. This chain's CDR3 is CAWSITGTGKFF. The CDR3 DNA follows: TGTGCCTGGAGTATAACCGGGACAGGGAAGTTCTTC.